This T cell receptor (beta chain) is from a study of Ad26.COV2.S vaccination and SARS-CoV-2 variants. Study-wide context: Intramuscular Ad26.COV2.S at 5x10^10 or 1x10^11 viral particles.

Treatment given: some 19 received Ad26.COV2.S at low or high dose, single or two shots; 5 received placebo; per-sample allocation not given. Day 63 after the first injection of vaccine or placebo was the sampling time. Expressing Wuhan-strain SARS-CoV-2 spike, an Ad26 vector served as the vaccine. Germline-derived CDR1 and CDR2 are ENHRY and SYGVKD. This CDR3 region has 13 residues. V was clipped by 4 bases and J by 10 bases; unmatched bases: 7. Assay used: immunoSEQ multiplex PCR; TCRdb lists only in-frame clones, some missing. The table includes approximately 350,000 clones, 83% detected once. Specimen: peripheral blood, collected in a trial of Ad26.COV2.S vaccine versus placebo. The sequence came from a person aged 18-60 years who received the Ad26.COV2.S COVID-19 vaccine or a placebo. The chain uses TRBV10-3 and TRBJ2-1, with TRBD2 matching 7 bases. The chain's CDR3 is CAISGLAPGEQFF. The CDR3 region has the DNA TGTGCCATCAGTGGACTAGCCCCAGGAGAGCAGTTCTTC.